This T cell receptor beta chain was sequenced during a study of cytomegalovirus exposure and HLA in healthy donors. Background on the study: In terms of ancestry, the Caucasian-associated cluster contained 75% to 90% of the 350 to 450 genotyped donors.

Primers: 60 Vbeta forward and 13 Jbeta reverse. Assay: immunoSEQ multiplex PCR; the TCRdb copy retains only in-frame clones and omits some. The repertoire has around 130,000 clones, around 77% of them found once; the top ten carry approximately 1.2%. Per the germline V gene, CDR1 is MNHNY and CDR2 is SVGAGI (reference sequence). The length of the CDR3 is 15 residues. Trimming cost V 8 bases and J 0 bases; bases outside gene matches: 10. This TCR was sampled from a middle-aged man in good health and CMV-seronegative. The chain employs TRBV6-6 and TRBJ2-7; TRBD1 matches 7 bases. Sequenced material: PBMCs. DNA of the CDR3: TGTGCCAGCTCCCCCCGACAGGGCGGCTCCTACGAGCAGTACTTC. Its protein product is CASSPRQGGSYEQYF.